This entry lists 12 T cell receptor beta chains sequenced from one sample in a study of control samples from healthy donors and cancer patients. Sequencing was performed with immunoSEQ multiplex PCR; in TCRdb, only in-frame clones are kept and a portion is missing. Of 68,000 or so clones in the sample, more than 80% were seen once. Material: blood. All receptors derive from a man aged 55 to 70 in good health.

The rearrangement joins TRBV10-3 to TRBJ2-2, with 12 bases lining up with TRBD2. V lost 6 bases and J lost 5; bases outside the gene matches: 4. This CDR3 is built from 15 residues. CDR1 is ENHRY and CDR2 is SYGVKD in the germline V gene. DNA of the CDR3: TGTGCCATCAGGGCTAGCGGGAGGGAGACCGGGGAGCTGTTTTTT. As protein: CAIRASGRETGELFF.

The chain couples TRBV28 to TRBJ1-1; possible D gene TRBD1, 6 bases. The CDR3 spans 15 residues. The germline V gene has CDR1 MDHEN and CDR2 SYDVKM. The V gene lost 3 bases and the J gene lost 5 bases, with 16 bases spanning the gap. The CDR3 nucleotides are TGTGCCAGCAGTTTGTACAGGGCCGGGCGTACTGAAGCTTTCTTT. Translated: CASSLYRAGRTEAFF.

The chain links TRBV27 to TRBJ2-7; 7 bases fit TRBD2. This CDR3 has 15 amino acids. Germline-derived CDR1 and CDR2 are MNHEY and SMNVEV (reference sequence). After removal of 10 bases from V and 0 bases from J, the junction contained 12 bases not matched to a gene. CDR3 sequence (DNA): TGTGCCACCTCAAGGGAGGGCCCTCTCTCCTACGAGCAGTACTTC. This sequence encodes CATSREGPLSYEQYF.

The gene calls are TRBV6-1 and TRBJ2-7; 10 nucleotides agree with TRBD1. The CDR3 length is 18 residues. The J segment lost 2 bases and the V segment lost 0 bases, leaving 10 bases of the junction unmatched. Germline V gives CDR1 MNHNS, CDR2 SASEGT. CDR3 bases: TGTGCCAGCAGTGAAGCGGGTGTGTGGACAGGGGGGACCTACGAGCAGTACTTC. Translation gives CASSEAGVWTGGTYEQYF.

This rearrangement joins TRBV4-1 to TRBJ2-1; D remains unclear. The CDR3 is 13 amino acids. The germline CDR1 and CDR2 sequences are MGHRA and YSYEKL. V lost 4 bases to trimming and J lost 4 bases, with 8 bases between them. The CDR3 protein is CASSRDSYNEQFF. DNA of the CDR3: TGCGCCAGCAGCCGAGACTCATACAATGAGCAGTTCTTC.

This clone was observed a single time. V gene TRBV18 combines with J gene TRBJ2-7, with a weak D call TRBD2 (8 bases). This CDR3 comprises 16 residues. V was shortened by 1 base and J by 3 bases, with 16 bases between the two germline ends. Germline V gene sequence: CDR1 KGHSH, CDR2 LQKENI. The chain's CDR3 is CASSPQPQGTSYEQYF. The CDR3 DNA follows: TGTGCCAGCTCACCACAGCCACAGGGGACTAGCTACGAGCAGTACTTC.

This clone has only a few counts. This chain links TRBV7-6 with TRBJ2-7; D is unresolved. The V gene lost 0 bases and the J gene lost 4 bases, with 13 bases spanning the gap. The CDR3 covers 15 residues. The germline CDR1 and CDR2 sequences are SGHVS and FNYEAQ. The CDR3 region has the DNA TGTGCCAGCAGCTTAGCGCATGGCGGTTCTTACGAGCAGTACTTC. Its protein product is CASSLAHGGSYEQYF.

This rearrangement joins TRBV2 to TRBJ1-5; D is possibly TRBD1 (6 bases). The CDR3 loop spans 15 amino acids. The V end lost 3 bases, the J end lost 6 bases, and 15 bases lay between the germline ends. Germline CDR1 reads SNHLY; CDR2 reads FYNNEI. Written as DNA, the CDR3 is TGTGCCAGCAGTGACGGGGTAAGGGGGAGTCAGCCCCAGCATTTT. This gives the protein CASSDGVRGSQPQHF.

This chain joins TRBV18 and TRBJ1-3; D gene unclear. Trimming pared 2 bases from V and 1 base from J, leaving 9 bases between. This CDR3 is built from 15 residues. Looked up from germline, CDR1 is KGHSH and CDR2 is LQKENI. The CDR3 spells CASSPEGISGNTIYF. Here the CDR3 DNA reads TGTGCCAGCTCACCAGAAGGGATTTCTGGAAACACCATATATTTT.

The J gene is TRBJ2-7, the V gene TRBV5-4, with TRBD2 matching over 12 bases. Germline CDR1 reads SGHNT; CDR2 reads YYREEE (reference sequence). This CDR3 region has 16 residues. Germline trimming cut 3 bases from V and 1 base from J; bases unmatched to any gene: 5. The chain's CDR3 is CASSSLTSGRSYEQYF. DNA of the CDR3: TGTGCCAGCAGCTCCTTGACTAGCGGGAGATCCTACGAGCAGTACTTC.

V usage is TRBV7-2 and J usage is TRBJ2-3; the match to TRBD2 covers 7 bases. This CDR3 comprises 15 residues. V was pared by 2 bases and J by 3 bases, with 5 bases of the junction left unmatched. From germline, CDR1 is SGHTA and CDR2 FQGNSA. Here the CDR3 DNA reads TGTGCCAGCAGCTTACTTTCACTAGCGACAGATACGCAGTATTTT. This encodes CASSLLSLATDTQYF.

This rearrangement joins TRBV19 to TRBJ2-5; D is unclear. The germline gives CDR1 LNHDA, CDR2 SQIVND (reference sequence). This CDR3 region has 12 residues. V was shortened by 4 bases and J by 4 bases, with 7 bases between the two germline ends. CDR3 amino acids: CASSKGGETQYF. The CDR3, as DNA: TGTGCCAGTAGTAAGGGTGGAGAGACCCAGTACTTC.